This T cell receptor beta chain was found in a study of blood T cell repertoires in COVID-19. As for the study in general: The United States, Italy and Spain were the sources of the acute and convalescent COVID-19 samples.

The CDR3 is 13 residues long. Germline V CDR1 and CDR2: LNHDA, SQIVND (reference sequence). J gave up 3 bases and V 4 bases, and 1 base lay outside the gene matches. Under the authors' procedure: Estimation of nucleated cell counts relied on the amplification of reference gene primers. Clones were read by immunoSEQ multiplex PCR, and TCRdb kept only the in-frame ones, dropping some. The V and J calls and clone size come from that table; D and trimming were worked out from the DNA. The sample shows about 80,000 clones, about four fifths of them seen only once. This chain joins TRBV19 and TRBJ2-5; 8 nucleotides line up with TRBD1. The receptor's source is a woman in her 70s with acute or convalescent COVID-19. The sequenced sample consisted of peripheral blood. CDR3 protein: CASSKDREETQYF. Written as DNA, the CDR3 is TGTGCCAGTAGTAAGGACAGGGAAGAGACCCAGTACTTC.